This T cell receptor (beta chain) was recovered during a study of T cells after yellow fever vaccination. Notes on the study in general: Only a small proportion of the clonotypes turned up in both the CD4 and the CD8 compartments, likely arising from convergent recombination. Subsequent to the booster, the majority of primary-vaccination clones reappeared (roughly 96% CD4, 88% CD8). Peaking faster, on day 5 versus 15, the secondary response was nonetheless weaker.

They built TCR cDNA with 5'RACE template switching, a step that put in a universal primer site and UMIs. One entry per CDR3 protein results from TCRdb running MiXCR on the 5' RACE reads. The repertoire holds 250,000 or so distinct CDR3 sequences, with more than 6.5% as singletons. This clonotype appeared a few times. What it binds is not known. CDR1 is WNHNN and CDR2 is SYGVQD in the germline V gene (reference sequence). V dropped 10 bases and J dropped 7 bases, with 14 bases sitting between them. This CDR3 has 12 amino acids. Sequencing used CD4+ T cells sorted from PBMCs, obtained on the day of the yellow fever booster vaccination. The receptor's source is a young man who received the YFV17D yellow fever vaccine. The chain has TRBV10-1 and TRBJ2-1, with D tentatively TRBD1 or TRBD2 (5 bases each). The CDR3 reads CATGTRANEQFF. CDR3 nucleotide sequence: TGCGCCACCGGGACCCGGGCAAATGAGCAGTTCTTC.